This T cell receptor (beta chain) was documented in a study of cytomegalovirus exposure and HLA in healthy donors. Whole-study context: As an earlier analysis found, roughly 180 million T cells yielded about 120 million unique TCR beta sequences. About 85 million unique TCRs from HLA-typed donors were held in an early release of data.

It was healthy bone marrow donors who served as donors. Trimming left V 2 bases short and J 2 bases short, with 13 bases between. The CDR3 loop spans 16 amino acids. Per germline, CDR1 KGHSH and CDR2 LQKENI. Vbeta (60) and Jbeta (13) primers were used in the PCR. Repertoires were generated with immunoSEQ multiplex PCR, while TCRdb's copy carries only in-frame clones and drops some. Here the sample table reports over 100,000 clones. The sample taken for sequencing was PBMCs. The source of this sequence is a woman aged 35 to 49 in good health and CMV-seropositive. This chain uses TRBV18 with TRBJ1-3; possibly TRBD1 for D (5 bases). The CDR3 spells CASSPKQGTAGNTIYF. In DNA form, the CDR3 reads TGTGCCAGCTCACCAAAGCAGGGTACGGCTGGAAACACCATATATTTT.